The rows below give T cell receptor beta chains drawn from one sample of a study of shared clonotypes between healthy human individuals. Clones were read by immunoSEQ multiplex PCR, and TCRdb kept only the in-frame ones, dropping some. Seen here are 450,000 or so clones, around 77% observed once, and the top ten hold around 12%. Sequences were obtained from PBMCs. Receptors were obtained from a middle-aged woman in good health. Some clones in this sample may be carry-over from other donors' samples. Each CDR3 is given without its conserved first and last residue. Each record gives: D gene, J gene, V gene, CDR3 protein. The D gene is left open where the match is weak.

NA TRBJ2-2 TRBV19 ASSIVRQGYTGELF
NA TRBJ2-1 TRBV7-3 ASSENSYNEQF
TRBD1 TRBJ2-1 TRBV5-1 ASSLVFGTGGQAEQF
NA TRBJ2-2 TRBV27 ASSSAGRGELF
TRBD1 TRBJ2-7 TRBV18 ASSPWGQRSYEQY
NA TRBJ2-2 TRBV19 ASSIDRNTGELF
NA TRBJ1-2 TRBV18 ASSPDRAHGYT
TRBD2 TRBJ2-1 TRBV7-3 ASSPLGSGVYNEQF
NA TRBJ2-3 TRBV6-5 ASSDTGTDTQY
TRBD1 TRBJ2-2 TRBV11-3 ASSSFQDRGGTGELF
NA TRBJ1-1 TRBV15 ATSRAGGAEAF
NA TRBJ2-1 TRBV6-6 ASSYSDTSSYNEQF
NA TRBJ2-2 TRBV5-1 ASSFLRARNTGELF
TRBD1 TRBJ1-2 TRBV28 ASSSGQGTYGYT
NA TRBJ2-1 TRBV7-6 ASSPATYNEQF
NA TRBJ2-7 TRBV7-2 ASSLTDLHYEQY
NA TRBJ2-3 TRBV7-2 ASSPRNQGFIKDTQY
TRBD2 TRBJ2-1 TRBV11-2 ASSSGTSTSVYEQF
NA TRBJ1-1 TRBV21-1 ASSKYRNGGQGANTEAF
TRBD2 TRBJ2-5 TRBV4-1 ASSLILAGLQETQY
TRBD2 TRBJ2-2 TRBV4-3 ASSQRLAGPQGTGELF
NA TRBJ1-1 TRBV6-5 ASSYDWKGEAF
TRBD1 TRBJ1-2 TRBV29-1 SATGGTNYGYT